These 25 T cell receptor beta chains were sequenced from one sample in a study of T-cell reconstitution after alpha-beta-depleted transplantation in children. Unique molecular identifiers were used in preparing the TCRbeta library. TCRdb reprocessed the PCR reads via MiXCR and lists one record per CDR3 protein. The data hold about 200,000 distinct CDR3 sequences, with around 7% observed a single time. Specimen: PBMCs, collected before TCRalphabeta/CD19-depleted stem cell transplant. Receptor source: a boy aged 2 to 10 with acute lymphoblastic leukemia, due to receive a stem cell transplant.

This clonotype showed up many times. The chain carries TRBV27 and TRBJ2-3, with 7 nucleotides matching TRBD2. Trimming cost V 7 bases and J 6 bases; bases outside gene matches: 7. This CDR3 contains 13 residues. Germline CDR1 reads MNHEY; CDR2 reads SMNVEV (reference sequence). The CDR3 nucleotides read TGTGCCAGCAAGGGGAGGGCTATGGATACGCAGTATTTT. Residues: CASKGRAMDTQYF.

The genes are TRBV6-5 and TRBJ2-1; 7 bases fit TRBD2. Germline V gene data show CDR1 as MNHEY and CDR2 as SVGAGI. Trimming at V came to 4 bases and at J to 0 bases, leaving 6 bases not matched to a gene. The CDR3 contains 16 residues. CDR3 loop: CASSSYGGSSYNEQFF. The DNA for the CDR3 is TGTGCCAGCAGTTCATACGGGGGGAGCTCCTACAATGAGCAGTTCTTC.

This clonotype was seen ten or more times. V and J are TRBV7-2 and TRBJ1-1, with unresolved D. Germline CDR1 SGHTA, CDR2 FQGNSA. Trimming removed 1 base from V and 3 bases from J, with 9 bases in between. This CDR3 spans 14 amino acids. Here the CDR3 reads CASSLESQDTEAFF. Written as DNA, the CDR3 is TGTGCCAGCAGCTTAGAATCCCAGGACACTGAAGCTTTCTTT. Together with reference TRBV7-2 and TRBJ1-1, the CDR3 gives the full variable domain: GAGVSQSPSNKVTEKGKDVELRCDPISGHTALYWYRQSLGQGLEFLIYFQGNSAPDKSGLPSDRFSAERTGGSVSTLTIQRTQQEDSAVYLCASSLESQDTEAFFGQGTRLTVV.

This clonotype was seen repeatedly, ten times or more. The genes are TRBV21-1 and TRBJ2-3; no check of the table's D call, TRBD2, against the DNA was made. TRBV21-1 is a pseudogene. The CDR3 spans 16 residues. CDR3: CASSKVIAGDPDTQYF. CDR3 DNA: TGTGCCAGCAGCAAAGTTATAGCGGGAGACCCAGATACGCAGTATTTT.

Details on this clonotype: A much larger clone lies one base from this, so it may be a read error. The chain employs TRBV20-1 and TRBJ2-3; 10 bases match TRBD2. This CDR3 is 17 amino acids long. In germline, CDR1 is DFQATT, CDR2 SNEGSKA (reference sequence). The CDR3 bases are TGCTGTGCTAGAGATGCCTTACTAGCGGGGAATCGAAATACGCAGTATTTT. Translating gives CCARDALLAGNRNTQYF.

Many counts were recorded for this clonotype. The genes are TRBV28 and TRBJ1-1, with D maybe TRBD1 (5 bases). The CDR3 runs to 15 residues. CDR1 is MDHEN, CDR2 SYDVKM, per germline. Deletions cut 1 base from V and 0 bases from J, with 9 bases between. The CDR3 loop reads CASSLLPGMNTEAFF. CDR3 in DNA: TGTGCCAGCAGTTTATTGCCAGGGATGAACACTGAAGCTTTCTTT.

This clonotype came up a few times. CDR3 coding DNA: TGTGCCAGCAGCTTGCTGGGGGGGAGAGGCGAAAAACTGTTTTTT. Protein: CASSLLGGRGEKLFF. This chain links TRBV5-5 with TRBJ1-4, with D perhaps matching TRBD1 (5 bases). The CDR3 runs to 15 residues. V lost 1 base to trimming and J lost 8 bases, with 15 bases between them. Germline assignment: CDR1 SGHKS and CDR2 YYEKEE (reference sequence). Using reference TRBV5-5 and TRBJ1-4 for the parts outside the CDR3, the full variable domain is DAGVTQSPTHLIKTRGQQVTLRCSPISGHKSVSWYQQVLGQGPQFIFQYYEKEERGRGNFPDRFSARQFPNYSSELNVNALLLGDSALYLCASSLLGGRGEKLFFGSGTQLSVL.

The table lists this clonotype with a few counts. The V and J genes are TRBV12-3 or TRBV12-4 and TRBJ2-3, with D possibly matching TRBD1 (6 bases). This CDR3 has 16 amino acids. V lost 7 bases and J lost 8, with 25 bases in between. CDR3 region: CASTYRQKGDYGTQYF. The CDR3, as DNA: TGTGCCAGCACCTACCGACAGAAGGGGGATTATGGTACGCAGTATTTT.

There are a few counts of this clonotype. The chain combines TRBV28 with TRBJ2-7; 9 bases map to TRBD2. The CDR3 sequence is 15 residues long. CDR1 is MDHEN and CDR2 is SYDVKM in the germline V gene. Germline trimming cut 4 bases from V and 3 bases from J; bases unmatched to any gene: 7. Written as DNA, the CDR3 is TGTGCCAGCAGTTCCGTAGCGGGAGTGGGCTACGAGCAGTACTTC. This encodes CASSSVAGVGYEQYF. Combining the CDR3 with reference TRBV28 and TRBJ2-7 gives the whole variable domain DVKVTQSSRYLVKRTGEKVFLECVQDMDHENMFWYRQDPGLGLRLIYFSYDVKMKEKGDIPEGYSVSREKKERFSLILESASTNQTSMYLCASSSVAGVGYEQYFGPGTRLTVT.

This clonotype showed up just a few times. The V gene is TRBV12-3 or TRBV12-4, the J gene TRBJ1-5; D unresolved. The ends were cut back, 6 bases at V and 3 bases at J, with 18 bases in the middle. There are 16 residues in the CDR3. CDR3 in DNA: TGTGCCAGCAGAGTCGGGTCTGACCGGTACAATCAGCCCCAGCATTTT. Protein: CASRVGSDRYNQPQHF.

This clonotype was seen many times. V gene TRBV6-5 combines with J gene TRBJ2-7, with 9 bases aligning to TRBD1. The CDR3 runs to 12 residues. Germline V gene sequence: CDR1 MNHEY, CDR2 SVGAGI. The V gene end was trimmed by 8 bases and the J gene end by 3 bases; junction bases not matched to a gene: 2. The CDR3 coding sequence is TGTGCCAGCCGGACAGGGGACTACGAGCAGTACTTC. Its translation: CASRTGDYEQYF.

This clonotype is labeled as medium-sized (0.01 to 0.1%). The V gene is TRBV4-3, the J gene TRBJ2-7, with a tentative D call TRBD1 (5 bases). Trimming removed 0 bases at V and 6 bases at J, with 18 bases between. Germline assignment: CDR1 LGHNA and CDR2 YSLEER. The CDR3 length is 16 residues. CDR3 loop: CASSQELDSSSGEQYF. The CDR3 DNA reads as TGCGCCAGCAGCCAAGAATTAGACAGTTCGTCAGGCGAGCAGTACTTC.

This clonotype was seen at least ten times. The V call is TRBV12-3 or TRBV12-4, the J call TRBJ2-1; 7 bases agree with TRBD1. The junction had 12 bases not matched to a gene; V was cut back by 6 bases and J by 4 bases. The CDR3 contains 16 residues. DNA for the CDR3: TGTGCCAGCAGGGCTCACGGGACAGTCGTTTACAATGAGCAGTTCTTC. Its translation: CASRAHGTVVYNEQFF.

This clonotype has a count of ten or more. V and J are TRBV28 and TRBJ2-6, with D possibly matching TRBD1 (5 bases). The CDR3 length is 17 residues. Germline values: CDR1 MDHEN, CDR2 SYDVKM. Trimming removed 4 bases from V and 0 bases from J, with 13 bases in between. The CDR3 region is CASSSIRQPSGANVLTF. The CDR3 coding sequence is TGTGCCAGCAGTTCCATCCGACAGCCCTCTGGGGCCAACGTCCTGACTTTC.

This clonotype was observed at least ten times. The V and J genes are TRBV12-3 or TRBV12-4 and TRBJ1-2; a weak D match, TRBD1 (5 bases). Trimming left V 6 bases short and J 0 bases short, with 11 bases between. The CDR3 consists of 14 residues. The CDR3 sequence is CASSQGEANYGYTF. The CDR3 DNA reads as TGTGCCAGCAGCCAGGGTGAAGCTAACTATGGCTACACCTTC.

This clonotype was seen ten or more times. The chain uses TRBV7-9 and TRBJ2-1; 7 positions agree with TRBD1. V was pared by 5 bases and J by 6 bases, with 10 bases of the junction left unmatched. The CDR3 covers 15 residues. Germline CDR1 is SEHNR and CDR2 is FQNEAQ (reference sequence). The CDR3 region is CASSPGTGVSNEQFF. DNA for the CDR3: TGTGCCAGCAGCCCCGGCACAGGGGTATCCAATGAGCAGTTCTTC.

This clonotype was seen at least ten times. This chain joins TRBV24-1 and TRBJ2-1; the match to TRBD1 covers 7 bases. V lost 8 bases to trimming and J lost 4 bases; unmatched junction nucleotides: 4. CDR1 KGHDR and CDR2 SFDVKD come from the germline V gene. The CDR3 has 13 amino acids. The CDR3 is CATTLTGYNEQFF. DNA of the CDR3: TGTGCCACCACCCTGACAGGGTACAATGAGCAGTTCTTC.

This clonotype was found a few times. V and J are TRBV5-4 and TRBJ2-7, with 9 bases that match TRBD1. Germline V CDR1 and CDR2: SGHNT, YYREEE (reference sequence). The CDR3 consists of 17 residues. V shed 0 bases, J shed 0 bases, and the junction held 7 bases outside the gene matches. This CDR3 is CASSLARTGASSYEQYF. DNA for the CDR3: TGTGCCAGCAGCTTGGCCCGGACAGGGGCGAGCTCCTACGAGCAGTACTTC.

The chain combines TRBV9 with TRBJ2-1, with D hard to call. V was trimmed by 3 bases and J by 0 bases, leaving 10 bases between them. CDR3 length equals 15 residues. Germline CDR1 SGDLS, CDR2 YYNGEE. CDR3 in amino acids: CASSAGSSSYNEQFF. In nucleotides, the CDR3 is TGTGCCAGCAGCGCAGGAAGCAGCTCCTACAATGAGCAGTTCTTC.

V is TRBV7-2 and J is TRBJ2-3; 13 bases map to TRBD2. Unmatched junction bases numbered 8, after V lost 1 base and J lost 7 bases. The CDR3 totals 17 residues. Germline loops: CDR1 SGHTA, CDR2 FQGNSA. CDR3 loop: CASSLVGTSGIINTQYF. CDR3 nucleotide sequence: TGTGCCAGCAGCTTAGTTGGGACTAGCGGGATTATTAATACGCAGTATTTT.

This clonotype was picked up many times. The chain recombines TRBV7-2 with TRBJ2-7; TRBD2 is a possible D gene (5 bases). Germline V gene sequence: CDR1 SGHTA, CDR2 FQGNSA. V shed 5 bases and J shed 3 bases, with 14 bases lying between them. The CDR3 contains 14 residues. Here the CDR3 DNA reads TGTGCCAGCAGCCCCCGGACTTTAAACTACGAGCAGTACTTC. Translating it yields CASSPRTLNYEQYF.

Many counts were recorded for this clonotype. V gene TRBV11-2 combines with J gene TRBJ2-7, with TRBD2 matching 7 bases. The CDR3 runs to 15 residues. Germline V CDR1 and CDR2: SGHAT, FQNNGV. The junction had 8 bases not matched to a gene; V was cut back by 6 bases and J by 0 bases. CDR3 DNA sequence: TGTGCCAGCAGACAAGCGGGAAGGGGCTCCTACGAGCAGTACTTC. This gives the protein CASRQAGRGSYEQYF. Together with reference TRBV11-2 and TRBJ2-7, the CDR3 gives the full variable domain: EAGVAQSPRYKIIEKRQSVAFWCNPISGHATLYWYQQILGQGPKLLIQFQNNGVVDDSQLPKDRFSAERLKGVDSTLKIQPAKLEDSAVYLCASRQAGRGSYEQYFGPGTRLTVT.

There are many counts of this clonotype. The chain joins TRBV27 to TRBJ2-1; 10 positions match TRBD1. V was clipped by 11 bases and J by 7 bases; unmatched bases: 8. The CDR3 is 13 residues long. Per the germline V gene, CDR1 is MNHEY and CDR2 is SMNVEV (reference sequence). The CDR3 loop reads CAVEGQGRNEQFF. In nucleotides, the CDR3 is TGTGCCGTAGAGGGACAGGGGAGAAATGAGCAGTTCTTC.

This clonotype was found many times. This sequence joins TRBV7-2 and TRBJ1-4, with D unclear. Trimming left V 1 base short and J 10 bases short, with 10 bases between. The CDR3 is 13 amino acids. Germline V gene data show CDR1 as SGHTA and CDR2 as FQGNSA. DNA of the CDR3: TGTGCCAGCAGCTTAGGCAGGAGTGGAAAACTGTTTTTT. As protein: CASSLGRSGKLFF.

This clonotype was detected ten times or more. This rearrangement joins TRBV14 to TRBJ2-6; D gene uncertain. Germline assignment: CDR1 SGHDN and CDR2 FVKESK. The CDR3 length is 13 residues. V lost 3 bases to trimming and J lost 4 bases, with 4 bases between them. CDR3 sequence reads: CASSHAGANVLTF. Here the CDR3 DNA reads TGTGCCAGCAGCCATGCGGGGGCCAACGTCCTGACTTTC.